A selection of T cell receptor beta chains follows, all from one sample in a study of shared clonotypes between healthy human individuals. Profiled with immunoSEQ multiplex PCR; TCRdb holds only in-frame clones, not every one. This table has roughly 2.1 million clones, about 93% appearing once. Material: naive CD8+ T cells from PBMCs. All receptors come from a man aged 18 to 29 in good health. Some clones in this sample may be carry-over from other donors' samples. Both conserved end residues are part of each CDR3. Each record gives: J gene, clone size, D gene, V gene, CDR3 DNA, CDR3 protein. D genes are given only for firm matches. The listing skips clone size in some rows; elsewhere it reads once, few, many or a size class.

TRBJ2-2	-	-	TRBV6-1	TGTGCCAGCAGTGTTCTGGGGGCCGCCGGGGAGCTGTTTTTT	CASSVLGAAGELFF
TRBJ1-2	-	TRBD1	TRBV7-8	TGTGCCAGCAGCTTACCGGGACAGGGGTCTTCGAGATATGGCTACACCTTC	CASSLPGQGSSRYGYTF
TRBJ2-3	-	TRBD2	TRBV11-2	TGTGCCAGCAGCCCAGACCTAGCGGGAGTTGATTCTGATACGCAGTATTTT	CASSPDLAGVDSDTQYF
TRBJ2-1	once	-	TRBV25-1	TGTGCCAGCAGTGACCCGGTGGCTAGTGATGAGCAGTTCTTC	CASSDPVASDEQFF
TRBJ1-5	-	-	TRBV15	TGTGCCACAGCGGACAGACCCAATCAGCCCCAGCATTTT	CATADRPNQPQHF
TRBJ2-5	once	-	TRBV5-8	TGTGCCAGCAGCTTCGGACACACTACGTACCAAGAGACCCAGTACTTC	CASSFGHTTYQETQYF
TRBJ1-1	-	-	TRBV10-3	TGTGCCATCAGTGACAGGGGGAACACTGAAGCTTTCTTT	CAISDRGNTEAFF
TRBJ2-2	-	-	TRBV5-1	TGCGCCAGCAGCTACGTCAGTTCGAACACCGGGGAGCTGTTTTTT	CASSYVSSNTGELFF
TRBJ1-1	-	-	TRBV6-6	TGTGCCAGCAGTTACGTACTGAACACTGAAGCTTTCTTT	CASSYVLNTEAFF
TRBJ2-1	-	TRBD2	TRBV28	TGTGCCAGCAGTTTACTCTTCAGCGAGCGGGAGGGCCTTAATGAGCAGTTCTTC	CASSLLFSEREGLNEQFF
TRBJ2-3	-	-	TRBV27	TGTGCCAGCAGTTTAGGAGGGGGCTGGGATACGCAGTATTTT	CASSLGGGWDTQYF
TRBJ1-1	-	TRBD1	TRBV5-1	TGCGCCAGCAGCTCCGAGCGGGTAAGGACAGGGGATCGGCACACTGAAGCTTTCTTT	CASSSERVRTGDRHTEAFF
TRBJ2-1	-	-	TRBV5-6	TGTGCCAGCAGCTTGGGTCAGGTTCACAATGAGCAGTTCTTC	CASSLGQVHNEQFF
TRBJ2-2	-	TRBD1	TRBV29-1	TGCAGCGTTGAAGATGCGTGGGACAGGGGGAACACCGGGGAGCTGTTTTTT	CSVEDAWDRGNTGELFF
TRBJ2-3	-	-	TRBV21-1	TGTGCCAGCAGCAAAGATGCAGGTTGCGTGGGACAGGCAGGGAGAGTGGATACGCAGTATTTT	CASSKDAGCVGQAGRVDTQYF
TRBJ2-5	-	-	TRBV19	TGTGCCAGTAGTATAGATCTATGGGAGACCCAGTACTTC	CASSIDLWETQYF
TRBJ1-3	-	-	TRBV6-5	TGTGCCAGCAGCTTACAATGGGGGTCTGGAAACACCATATATTTT	CASSLQWGSGNTIYF
TRBJ2-3	-	-	TRBV27	TGTGCCAGCAGTTTGGGTATTAGCACAGATACGCAGTATTTT	CASSLGISTDTQYF
TRBJ1-1	few	-	TRBV28	TGTGCCAGCAGTTTAGATCCGGGGAACCCAGCTTTCTTT	CASSLDPGNPAFF
TRBJ2-1	-	-	TRBV29-1	TGCAGCGTTGATGGGGCGGAAAGCTCCTACAATGAGCAGTTCTTC	CSVDGAESSYNEQFF
TRBJ2-7	-	TRBD2	TRBV19	TGTGCCAGTAGGGGACTAGCTGCCGAGCAGTACTTC	CASRGLAAEQYF
TRBJ2-3	-	-	TRBV11-2	TGTGCCAGCAGCTTAGGGGCTTCGCGGGATAAGCAGTATTTT	CASSLGASRDKQYF